This T cell receptor beta chain stems from a study of PD-L1 blockade in urothelial cancer. Study as a whole: At 6 weeks and at 3 weeks (second dose) after treatment start, blood was analyzed. The median number of T cells present in blood samples was some 140,000.

Time point specified: peripheral blood 6 weeks after treatment start. Each patient gave between 1 and 8 samples of peripheral blood mononuclear cells, which were collected pretreatment and during treatment. V gave up 1 base and J gave up 5 bases; unmatched junction bases: 6. The CDR3 spans 15 residues. Per the germline V gene, CDR1 is SGHRS and CDR2 is YFSETQ. In its sample, this clone was seen once. What it binds is not known. Overall study results and limits: When pretreatment blood TCR clonality was below the median, it predicted better survival.

The assay was immunoSEQ multiplex PCR, and TCRdb's table has in-frame clones only and misses some. Of about 120,000 clones listed, more than 85% are singletons. This receptor was taken from a man aged 55 to 70 with urothelial cancer. The sample in question was PBMCs, obtained around atezolizumab (anti-PD-L1) treatment. The chain uses TRBV5-1 and TRBJ2-1; the match to TRBD1 covers 7 bases. CDR3 sequence (DNA): TGCGCCAGCAGCTTGTATAGGGGGCATGACAATGAGCAGTTCTTC. The encoded protein is CASSLYRGHDNEQFF.